This T cell receptor (beta chain) was sequenced in a study of blood T cell repertoires in COVID-19. J gave up 4 bases and V 5 bases, and 10 bases lay outside the gene matches. This CDR3 has 17 amino acids. The V gene's germline CDR1 is SGHTA and CDR2 FQGNSA. In the original workflow: Counts of nucleated cells, estimated from reference gene primer amplification, were obtained. Assay: immunoSEQ multiplex PCR; the TCRdb copy retains only in-frame clones and omits some. V, J and clone size are those of that table, while D and trimming were read from the DNA. The repertoire holds just under 90,000 clones, with 90% to 95% as singletons.

The chain carries TRBV7-2 and TRBJ2-2, with 10 bases that match TRBD2. Sequenced material: peripheral blood. This TCR was sampled from a man aged 60 to 69 with acute or convalescent COVID-19. CDR3 residues: CASSPGSGRGGTGELFF. In nucleotides, the CDR3 is TGTGCCAGCAGCCCCGGAAGCGGGAGGGGGGGCACCGGGGAGCTGTTTTTT.